This T cell receptor (beta chain) was profiled in a study of OX40 agonist ivuxolimab in advanced cancers. In terms of the full investigation: Ivuxolimab was an agonistic, fully human IgG2 monoclonal antibody directed against OX40 (CD134), a costimulatory receptor. Intravenous ivuxolimab was administered to patients every 2 weeks at six dose levels: 0.01, 0.1, 0.3, 1.5, 3 and 10 mg/kg. Among the approximately 50 dose-escalation patients, approximately 20 had hepatocellular carcinoma, some 15 melanoma, 9 renal cell carcinoma and 9 head and neck cancer. The dose-escalation cohort was 82.7% male with a mean age of about 54 years, ranging from roughly 23 to 85. Prior anti-PD-1, anti-PD-L1 or anti-CTLA-4 therapy was permitted, and checkpoint inhibitors had been received by around 40% of dose-escalation patients. Partial responses occurred in three dose-escalation patients, of whom one had hepatocellular carcinoma and two had cutaneous melanoma. Peripheral TCRbeta sequencing aimed to test whether ivuxolimab altered TCR sequence diversity and caused clonal T-cell expansion. The monotherapy dose-escalation portion (N = 52 patients) of the phase I ivuxolimab trial is reported in the paper. Overall study outcomes, separate from this receptor: After ivuxolimab, expanded clones were on average more numerous among CD8+ T cells than among CD4+ T cells. Low levels of normalized T-cell clonal expansion were also seen in some patients who did not respond. Partial responders in the 0.1-3.0 mg/kg groups had among the lowest normalized peripheral clonal expansion, especially among CD8+ T cells. At doses of 0.1 to 3.0 mg/kg, clonal expansion of both CD4+ and CD8+ blood T cells was observed from baseline to week 6. The antigen specificity of the peripheral T cells that underwent clonal expansion was not determined.

The trial excluded patients who had a history of autoimmune disease or who were on systemic immunosuppression. In every dose cohort, peripheral blood was drawn for TCR sequencing at baseline, cycle 4 day 1, and cycle 7 day 1. Samples were obtained from an open-label, multicenter, first-in-human phase I dose-escalation trial of ivuxolimab. Adults with locally advanced or metastatic melanoma, renal cell, hepatocellular, or head and neck squamous cell carcinoma were enrolled in the trial. Before TCR sequencing, CD4+ and CD8+ T cells were separately sorted from peripheral blood. With respect to this clone: This receptor's antigen is unknown. There are no base qualities to consult, and no much larger clone falls within one base.

Genomic DNA was isolated from the sorted cells so that the TCRbeta CDR3 region could be sequenced. The immunoSEQ Assay was used for sequencing of TCRbeta CDR3 regions. The table comes from immuneACCESS by way of TCRdb, which keeps in-frame sequences with V and J called. Part of the clones is missing from these tables; in studies checked, under half for an unresolved V gene and the rest for unknown reasons. A total of around 50,000 clones appear in this sample, about 88% of them only once. The top ten hold less than 8% of the sample. The sequence derives from an adult with an advanced solid tumor such as melanoma, head and neck, liver or kidney cancer. Source: CD4+ or CD8+ T cells sorted from blood, taken in a trial of the OX40 agonist ivuxolimab.

The DNA sequence is TGTGCCAGTAGTGCCACAAACGGGGGCAATCAGCCCCAGCATTTT. Translated, this is CASSATNGGNQPQHF. The sequence joins TRBV19 to TRBJ1-5, with the D gene not confidently named. CDR1 and CDR2 are read off the germline V gene (reference sequence) as LNHDA and SQIVND. The V and J ends are trimmed by 5 bases and 2 bases, leaving 13 bases between them. The CDR3 has 15 amino acids, counting the end cysteine and phenylalanine. Of all the DNA, just the CDR3 is kept, 45 bases in frame from base 1.